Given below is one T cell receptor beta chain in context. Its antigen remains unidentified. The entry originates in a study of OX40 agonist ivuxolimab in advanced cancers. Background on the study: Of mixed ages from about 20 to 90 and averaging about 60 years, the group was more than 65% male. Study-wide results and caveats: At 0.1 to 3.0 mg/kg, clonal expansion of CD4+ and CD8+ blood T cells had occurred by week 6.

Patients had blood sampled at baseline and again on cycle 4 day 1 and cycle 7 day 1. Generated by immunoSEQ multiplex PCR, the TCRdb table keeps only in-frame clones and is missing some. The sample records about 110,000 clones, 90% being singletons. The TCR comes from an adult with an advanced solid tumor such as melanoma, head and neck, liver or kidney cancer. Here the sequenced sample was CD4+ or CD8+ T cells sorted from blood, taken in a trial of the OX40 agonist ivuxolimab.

The DNA of the CDR3 is TGTGCCACCAGCGGACAGGGGAAGTTTTCCACAGATACGCAGTATTTT. This sequence encodes CATSGQGKFSTDTQYF. The rearrangement uses TRBV15 and TRBJ2-3; 9 bases align to TRBD1. The CDR3 sequence is 16 residues long. Germline V gene lookup returns CDR1 LNHNV and CDR2 YYDKDF (reference sequence). J gave up 2 bases and V 5 bases, and 8 bases lay outside the gene matches.